Reported below is one T cell receptor beta chain. Antigen: not known. This sample was included in a study of cytomegalovirus exposure and HLA in healthy donors. Study observations and caveats: Links to common viral pathogens appeared, in a later analysis, for several of the most significant clusters. Previously analyzed data showed that most TCR beta V segments were productive at a frequency of about 87% or about 30%. Both high specificity and high sensitivity reportedly marked the classifier's diagnosis of cytomegalovirus status.

The study ran its PCR with 60 Vbeta and 13 Jbeta primers. The assay was immunoSEQ multiplex PCR, and TCRdb's table has in-frame clones only and misses some. The sample shows over 100,000 clones, approximately 80% of them seen only once. With 6 bases clipped from V and 12 bases from J, the junction kept 10 bases outside the gene matches. This CDR3 comprises 13 residues. Germline CDR1 and CDR2: MNHEY and SVGAGI. Sequenced sample: PBMCs. This TCR was recovered from a man aged 35 to 55 in good health and CMV-seropositive. The chain recombines TRBV6-5 with TRBJ2-5; 10 nucleotides agree with TRBD2. This CDR3 reads CASRPLSTSGEYF. The CDR3 DNA follows: TGTGCCAGCAGGCCCCTCTCCACTAGCGGGGAGTACTTC.